This T cell receptor (beta chain) was found in a study of cytomegalovirus exposure and HLA in healthy donors. PCR involved 60 Vbeta and 13 Jbeta primers. This table comes from immunoSEQ multiplex PCR, and its TCRdb copy is limited to in-frame clones, with some not included. The table lists roughly 200,000 clones, 78% of them singletons. The CDR3 is made up of 16 amino acids. V was clipped by 5 bases and J by 7 bases; unmatched bases: 9. Looked up from germline, CDR1 is SGHTA and CDR2 is FQGNSA. J is TRBJ1-6 and V is TRBV7-2; 9 nucleotides align to TRBD1. Sequencing input: PBMCs. This TCR derives from a female donor in good health and CMV-seronegative. The CDR3: CASSPPTGQGNSPLHF. CDR3 bases: TGTGCCAGCAGCCCCCCCACAGGACAGGGGAATTCACCCCTCCACTTT.